Included here is one T cell receptor (beta chain) sequence, with context. Distinct nucleotide sequences in the sample also encode this CDR3. This table comes from immunoSEQ multiplex PCR, and its TCRdb copy is limited to in-frame clones, with some not included. In the table there are 180,000 or so clones, over 80% of which are singletons. The sample is drawn from a study of blood T cell repertoires in COVID-19. Study summary: Sample material is recorded as cDNA or gDNA derived from T cells, B-cell-depleted T cells, or PBMCs.

Participant ages covered roughly 18 to 89 years across about 22 US areas. Assignment of participants to cohorts was predicated upon participant-reported clinical history. All recovered Cohort 3 donors got two negative PCRs, got clearance, or saw symptom resolution. Specimen: PBMCs or T cells enriched from blood (not recorded which). The clonotype originates from a woman aged 60-75 years who had recovered from COVID-19.

For the CDR3, the DNA is TGTGCCAGCAGCCAAGGAGGGACAGGGTACACCGGGGAGCTGTTTTTT. Protein product: CASSQGGTGYTGELFF. The rearrangement joins TRBV3-1 (or the pseudogene TRBV3-2) to TRBJ2-2; TRBD1 matches at 9 bases. Unmatched junction bases numbered 3, after V lost 1 base and J lost 3 bases. CDR1 and CDR2 (germline): LGHDT, YNNKEL (reference sequence). The CDR3 has 16 amino acids.